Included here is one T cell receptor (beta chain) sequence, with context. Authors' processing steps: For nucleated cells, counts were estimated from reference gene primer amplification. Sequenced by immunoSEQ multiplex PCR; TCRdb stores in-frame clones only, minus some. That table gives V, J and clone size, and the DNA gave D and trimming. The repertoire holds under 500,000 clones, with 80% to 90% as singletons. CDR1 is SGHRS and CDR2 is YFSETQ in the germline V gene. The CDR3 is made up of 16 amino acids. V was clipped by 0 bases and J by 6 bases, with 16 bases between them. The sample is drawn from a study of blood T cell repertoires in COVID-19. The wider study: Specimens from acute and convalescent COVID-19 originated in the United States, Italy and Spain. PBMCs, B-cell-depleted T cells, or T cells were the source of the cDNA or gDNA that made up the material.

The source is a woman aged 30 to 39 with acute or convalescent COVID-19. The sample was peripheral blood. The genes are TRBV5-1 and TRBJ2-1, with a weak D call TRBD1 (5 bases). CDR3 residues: CASSLEIGVTPNEQFF. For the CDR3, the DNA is TGCGCCAGCAGCTTGGAGATAGGGGTCACCCCCAATGAGCAGTTCTTC.